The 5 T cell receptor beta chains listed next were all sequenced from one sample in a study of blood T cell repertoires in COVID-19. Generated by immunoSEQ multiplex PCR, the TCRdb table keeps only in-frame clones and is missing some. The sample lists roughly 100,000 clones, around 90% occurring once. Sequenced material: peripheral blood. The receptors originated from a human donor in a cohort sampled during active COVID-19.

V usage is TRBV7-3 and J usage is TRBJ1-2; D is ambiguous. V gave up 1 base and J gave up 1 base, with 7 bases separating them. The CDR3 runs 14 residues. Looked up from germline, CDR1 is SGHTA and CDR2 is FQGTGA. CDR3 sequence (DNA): TGTGCCAGCAGCTTAAATGCCGGTAACTATGGCTACACCTTC. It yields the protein CASSLNAGNYGYTF.

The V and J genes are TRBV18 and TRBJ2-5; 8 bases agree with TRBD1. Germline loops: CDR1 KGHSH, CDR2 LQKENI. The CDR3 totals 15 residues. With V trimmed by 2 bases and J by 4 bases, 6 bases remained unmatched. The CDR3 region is CASSPGQGSTETQYF. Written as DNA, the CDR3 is TGTGCCAGCTCACCAGGACAGGGATCCACAGAGACCCAGTACTTC.

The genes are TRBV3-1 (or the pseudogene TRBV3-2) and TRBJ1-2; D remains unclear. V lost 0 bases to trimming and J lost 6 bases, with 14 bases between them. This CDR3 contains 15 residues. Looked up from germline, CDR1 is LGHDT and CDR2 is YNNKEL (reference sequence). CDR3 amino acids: CASSQDLAGSNGYTF. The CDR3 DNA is TGTGCCAGCAGCCAAGATCTGGCGGGGAGTAATGGCTACACCTTC.

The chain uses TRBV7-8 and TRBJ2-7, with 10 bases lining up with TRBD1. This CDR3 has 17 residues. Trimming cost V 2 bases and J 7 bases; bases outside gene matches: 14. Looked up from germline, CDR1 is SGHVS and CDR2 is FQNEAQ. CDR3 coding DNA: TGTGCCAGCAGCTTAACCCTCATGACAGGGGGCGGAGGGGAGCAGTACTTC. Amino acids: CASSLTLMTGGGGEQYF.

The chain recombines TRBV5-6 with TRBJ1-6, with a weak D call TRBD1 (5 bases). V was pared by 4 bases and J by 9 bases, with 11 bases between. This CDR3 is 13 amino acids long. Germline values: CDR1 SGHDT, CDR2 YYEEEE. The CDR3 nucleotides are TGTGCCAGCAGCCGGGGGGTTGTTTCACCCCTCCACTTT. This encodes CASSRGVVSPLHF.